This T cell receptor (beta chain) was recovered during a study of regulatory T cells in long-lasting Graves disease. Findings and limits, study-wide: Limited samples may have lowered accuracy.

Of note for this clonotype: Its antigen is still unknown.

In germline, CDR1 is SGHDT, CDR2 YYEEEE. The V end lost 4 bases, the J end lost 0 bases, and 14 bases lay between the germline ends. This CDR3 spans 15 amino acids. With iRepertoire HTBI primers and Arm-PCR of CDR3 regions, TCR beta libraries were built. Per the original methods: Across all samples, roughly 62 TRBV segments and roughly 14 TRBJ segments were identified. One entry per CDR3 protein, called by TCRdb with MiXCR from the multiplex PCR reads. The V and J calls reflect TCRdb's pipeline rather than the authors' work. Among approximately 400,000 distinct CDR3 sequences, 23% were seen once, and the ten largest hold 28%. As to time point: persistent/refractory GD, antithyroid drugs over 5 years with positive TRAb. PBMC-extracted RNA yielded the TCR library.

The source is a woman aged 40 to 55 with Graves disease. V and J are TRBV5-6 and TRBJ2-7; D is possibly TRBD2 (5 bases). Source: peripheral blood mononuclear cells (PBMCs), taken when the disease was refractory, from a patient treated with antithyroid drugs. The CDR3 nucleotides are TGTGCCAGCAGCCCTACACTAGGGAGCTCCTACGAGCAGTACTTC. This encodes CASSPTLGSSYEQYF.